The 26 T cell receptor beta chains below come from one sample, sequenced in a study of T cell responses to AZD1222 COVID-19 vaccine (dated by TCRdb to 2020 to 2022). Taken with the paper, the label for time point translates to: baseline before first vaccination. The method behind the library was the immunoSEQ multiplex PCR assay. TCRdb's version of the immuneACCESS table is confined to in-frame rearrangements and falls short of the full clone set. An unresolved V gene accounts for under half of the shortfall where checked; the remainder is of unknown origin. The sample contains roughly 95,000 clones, 70% to 90% of them found a single time. Together, the top ten hold less than 3.5% of the sample. The sequences come from peripheral blood, collected on day 0 of AZD1222 vaccination. The receptors were sampled from an adult in good health.

The chain recombines TRBV7-2 with TRBJ2-1; no clear D. The CDR3 is 14 amino acids. The ends were cut back, 0 bases at V and 5 bases at J, with 8 bases in the middle. Germline CDR1 and CDR2: SGHTA and FQGNSA. The CDR3 spells CASSLATSHNEQFF. The CDR3 nucleotides are TGTGCCAGCAGCTTAGCGACCAGCCACAATGAGCAGTTCTTC.

The chain recombines TRBV6-2 or TRBV6-3 with TRBJ2-7; TRBD2 is a possible D gene (6 bases). Germline assignment: CDR1 MNHEY and CDR2 SVGEGT. The ends were cut back, 2 bases at V and 6 bases at J, with 17 bases in the middle. CDR3 length: 15 residues. CDR3 sequence reads: CASSYLGGEEGEQYF. CDR3 sequence (DNA): TGTGCCAGCAGTTACCTGGGGGGAGAGGAAGGCGAGCAGTACTTC.

The gene calls are TRBV6-4 and TRBJ2-3; no clear D. The V end lost 0 bases, the J end lost 3 bases, and 13 bases lay between the germline ends. The CDR3 covers 16 residues. The germline CDR1 and CDR2 sequences are MRHNA and SNTAGT. As DNA, the CDR3 is TGTGCCAGCAGTGACTCGATCCGGGCTCGAACAGATACGCAGTATTTT. This gives the protein CASSDSIRARTDTQYF.

The V gene is TRBV5-6, the J gene TRBJ1-2; 11 nucleotides line up with TRBD1. J lost 0 bases, V lost 4 bases, and 5 bases had no gene match. CDR1 SGHDT and CDR2 YYEEEE come from the germline V gene. CDR3 size: 16 residues. Here the CDR3 reads CASSPGTGGANYGYTF. The CDR3 DNA sequence: TGTGCCAGCAGCCCTGGGACAGGGGGAGCTAACTATGGCTACACCTTC.

The chain has TRBV2 and TRBJ2-1; the D gene is possibly TRBD2 (5 bases). Between the trimmed V and J ends, which lost 7 bases and 8 bases, there was a span of 18 bases. The CDR3 consists of 14 residues. CDR1 and CDR2 (germline): SNHLY, FYNNEI. CDR3 DNA sequence: TGTGCCAGCAAGGCCCTCCGAGGGCCGGATGAGCAGTTCTTC. Residues: CASKALRGPDEQFF.

This chain uses TRBV27 with TRBJ2-7, with 9 bases fitting TRBD2. Germline CDR1 is MNHEY and CDR2 is SMNVEV (reference sequence). The V segment lost 5 bases and the J segment 5 bases; nucleotides outside the gene matches: 10. The CDR3 is 15 residues long. Here the CDR3 reads CASSEIAGVKNEQYF. In nucleotides, the CDR3 is TGTGCCAGCAGTGAAATAGCGGGAGTGAAAAACGAGCAGTACTTC.

V and J are TRBV5-1 and TRBJ1-3; D is unclear. The CDR3 extends over 13 amino acids. Per germline, CDR1 SGHRS and CDR2 YFSETQ. Trimming took off 7 bases at V and 2 bases at J, with 10 bases between the two ends. The DNA for the CDR3 is TGCGCCAGCGGACCTCAAACTGGAAACACCATATATTTT. This translates into CASGPQTGNTIYF.

This clone was recorded a few times. J is TRBJ2-7 and V is TRBV19; TRBD1 matches at 9 bases. Germline CDR1 reads LNHDA; CDR2 reads SQIVND (reference sequence). The trim removed 4 bases at V and 0 bases at J, leaving 4 bases unmatched. The CDR3 is 15 amino acids. The CDR3 sequence is CASSRQGESSYEQYF. The CDR3 region has the DNA TGTGCCAGTAGTAGACAGGGGGAGAGCTCCTACGAGCAGTACTTC.

This clone was observed a handful of times. The chain combines TRBV10-3 with TRBJ1-3; 9 nucleotides line up with TRBD1. This CDR3 spans 17 amino acids. The J segment lost 4 bases and the V segment lost 0 bases, leaving 7 bases of the junction unmatched. The germline gives CDR1 ENHRY, CDR2 SYGVKD. CDR3 sequence reads: CAISESVGQGDGNTIYF. As DNA, the CDR3 is TGTGCCATCAGTGAGTCAGTGGGACAGGGCGACGGAAACACCATATATTTT.

The genes are TRBV6-5 and TRBJ1-2; TRBD1 agrees at 9 bases. CDR1 is MNHEY, CDR2 SVGAGI, per germline. The J segment lost 4 bases and the V segment lost 4 bases, leaving 7 bases of the junction unmatched. The CDR3 sequence is 15 residues long. CDR3 residues: CASSFGTGLSYGYTF. DNA for the CDR3: TGTGCCAGCAGTTTCGGGACAGGGTTGAGCTATGGCTACACCTTC.

The rearrangement links TRBV6-1 to TRBJ1-2; perhaps TRBD1 as D (6 bases). The CDR3 is made up of 14 amino acids. The V gene lost 3 bases and the J gene lost 4 bases, with 12 bases spanning the gap. CDR1 MNHNS and CDR2 SASEGT come from the germline V gene. The CDR3 protein is CASSERGAGYGYTF. CDR3 DNA: TGTGCCAGCAGTGAGCGGGGGGCCGGCTATGGCTACACCTTC.

The chain has TRBV7-9 and TRBJ1-1; a possible D gene is TRBD1 (5 bases). CDR3 length: 19 amino acids. Germline V gene sequence: CDR1 SEHNR, CDR2 FQNEAQ (reference sequence). Trimming removed 1 base at V and 4 bases at J, with 25 bases between. The CDR3 nucleotides are TGTGCCAGCAGCTTAGTACCCCCAGGGTTAGCCGGATCAATCACTGAAGCTTTCTTT. Amino acids: CASSLVPPGLAGSITEAFF.

The rearrangement uses TRBV5-1 and TRBJ2-1; 7 positions match TRBD1. The CDR3 runs to 15 residues. Per germline, CDR1 SGHRS and CDR2 YFSETQ. V was clipped by 0 bases and J by 4 bases; unmatched bases: 4. The CDR3 region has the DNA TGCGCCAGCAGCTTGGTTGGGACAGCTTACAATGAGCAGTTCTTC. Its translation: CASSLVGTAYNEQFF.

This chain links TRBV2 with TRBJ1-2; D gene unclear. The CDR3 extends over 11 amino acids. The V gene lost 4 bases and the J gene lost 3 bases, with 3 bases spanning the gap. Germline V gives CDR1 SNHLY, CDR2 FYNNEI. The CDR3 region is CASSVHYGYTF. The CDR3 DNA follows: TGTGCCAGCAGTGTCCACTATGGCTACACCTTC.

The rearrangement links TRBV28 to TRBJ2-3, with 8 bases lining up with TRBD1. The ends lost 11 bases at V and 5 bases at J; junction bases unmatched: 6. CDR3 length equals 12 residues. CDR1 and CDR2 (germline): MDHEN, SYDVKM. For the CDR3, the DNA is TGTGCCGGTAGGACAGGGATAGATACGCAGTATTTT. This translates into CAGRTGIDTQYF.

This chain uses TRBV5-6 with TRBJ1-2; possibly TRBD1 for D (6 bases). Germline V gene sequence: CDR1 SGHDT, CDR2 YYEEEE. CDR3 length: 15 amino acids. V was shortened by 3 bases and J by 4 bases, with 16 bases between the two germline ends. The CDR3 region is CASSSSTGSLYGYTF. DNA for the CDR3: TGTGCCAGCAGCTCCTCGACAGGTTCCCTCTATGGCTACACCTTC.

In regard to this clone: Other nucleotide sequences in the sample specify the same CDR3. This chain connects TRBV5-1 to TRBJ2-7; 13 positions match TRBD2. This CDR3 contains 14 residues. V lost 4 bases and J lost 3; bases outside the gene matches: 1. Germline CDR1 and CDR2: SGHRS and YFSETQ. Here the CDR3 reads CASSRTSGSYEQYF. The CDR3 DNA is TGCGCCAGCAGCCGGACTAGCGGGAGCTACGAGCAGTACTTC.

This sequence joins TRBV15 and TRBJ1-2; TRBD1 might be the D (6 bases). This CDR3 has 14 residues. The ends were cut back, 1 base at V and 8 bases at J, with 14 bases in the middle. From germline, CDR1 is LNHNV and CDR2 YYDKDF (reference sequence). CDR3 in amino acids: CATSRANRANGYTF. DNA of the CDR3: TGTGCCACCAGCAGAGCCAACAGGGCCAACGGCTACACCTTC. Variable domain in full (rest from reference TRBV15 and TRBJ1-2): DAMVIQNPRYQVTQFGKPVTLSCSQTLNHNVMYWYQQKSSQAPKLLFHYYDKDFNNEADTPDNFQSRRPNTSFCFLDIRSPGLGDTAMYLCATSRANRANGYTFGSGTRLTVV.

The V gene is TRBV7-9, the J gene TRBJ1-1; D not resolved. This CDR3 is built from 17 residues. Germline CDR1 is SEHNR and CDR2 is FQNEAQ (reference sequence). Trimming pared 0 bases from V and 0 bases from J, leaving 14 bases between. DNA of the CDR3: TGTGCCAGCAGCTTAGCGGCCGGATTCGAAATGAACACTGAAGCTTTCTTT. It yields the protein CASSLAAGFEMNTEAFF.

This chain uses TRBV6-2 or TRBV6-3 with TRBJ2-5, with 9 bases identical to TRBD1. The ends lost 5 bases at V and 4 bases at J; junction bases unmatched: 8. Germline V CDR1 and CDR2: MNHEY, SVGEGT. CDR3 length equals 15 residues. The CDR3 loop is CASSPGQGETETQYF. CDR3 DNA sequence: TGTGCCAGCAGTCCGGGACAGGGTGAGACAGAGACCCAGTACTTC.

The chain has TRBV7-9 and TRBJ1-3; a weak D match, TRBD1 (5 bases). The CDR3 is 16 residues long. V gave up 5 bases and J gave up 3 bases, with 17 bases separating them. Germline assignment: CDR1 SEHNR and CDR2 FQNEAQ (reference sequence). CDR3 loop: CASSPTGVADGNTIYF. For the CDR3, the DNA is TGTGCCAGCAGCCCCACGGGGGTGGCCGATGGAAACACCATATATTTT. Based on the CDR3 plus reference TRBV7-9 and TRBJ1-3, the full variable domain is DTGVSQNPRHKITKRGQNVTFRCDPISEHNRLYWYRQTLGQGPEFLTYFQNEAQLEKSRLLSDRFSAERPKGSFSTLEIQRTEQGDSAMYLCASSPTGVADGNTIYFGEGSWLTVV.

The V and J genes are TRBV2 and TRBJ2-1; D remains unclear. Trimming took 1 base from V and 9 from J, leaving 1 base between them. This CDR3 has 10 residues. Germline loops: CDR1 SNHLY, CDR2 FYNNEI. The CDR3 sequence: CASSEVEQFF. CDR3 DNA: TGTGCCAGCAGTGAAGTTGAGCAGTTCTTC.

V usage is TRBV5-1 and J usage is TRBJ2-3; 12 bases map to TRBD2. The CDR3 consists of 16 residues. In germline, CDR1 is SGHRS, CDR2 YFSETQ. The junction had 4 bases not matched to a gene; V was cut back by 3 bases and J by 2 bases. The CDR3 reads CASSSGLAGLTDTQYF. The DNA for the CDR3 is TGCGCCAGCAGCTCGGGACTAGCGGGTCTCACAGATACGCAGTATTTT.

The rearrangement joins TRBV7-9 to TRBJ2-1; 7 bases agree with TRBD2. The CDR3 loop spans 15 amino acids. Per germline, CDR1 SEHNR and CDR2 FQNEAQ (reference sequence). Unmatched junction bases numbered 7, after V lost 1 base and J lost 7 bases. CDR3 DNA: TGTGCCAGCAGCTTAGTCGGGGGAGGGTGGAATGAGCAGTTCTTC. Translated: CASSLVGGGWNEQFF.

The chain combines TRBV27 with TRBJ1-2; D is ambiguous. V was pared by 2 bases and J by 0 bases, with 4 bases between. Germline CDR1 is MNHEY and CDR2 is SMNVEV (reference sequence). This CDR3 contains 13 residues. The CDR3 DNA reads as TGTGCCAGCAGTTTACGCCCTAACTATGGCTACACCTTC. Translation: CASSLRPNYGYTF.

The CDR3 region is CASSLSGQNTEAFF. For the CDR3, the DNA is TGTGCCAGCAGTTTATCCGGGCAGAACACTGAAGCTTTCTTT. The rearrangement joins TRBV27 to TRBJ1-1; no definite D call. Germline values: CDR1 MNHEY, CDR2 SMNVEV (reference sequence). The V end lost 0 bases, the J end lost 1 base, and 6 bases lay between the germline ends. This CDR3 comprises 14 residues.